This TCR beta chain comes out of a study of cytomegalovirus exposure and HLA in healthy donors. Overall study results and limits: A later examination showed that TCR association rates differed by HLA locus, with DRB1 most and HLA-C fewest. Evidence from a later analysis indicated that most CMV-associated TCR beta chains looked HLA-restricted. A few CMV-associated chains were confirmed in vitro to be specific for CMV antigens.

The ends lost 0 bases at V and 2 bases at J; junction bases unmatched: 3. The CDR3 contains 15 residues. Germline CDR1 reads SGHNT; CDR2 reads YYREEE (reference sequence). As regards this clone: Its antigen is still unknown.

The PCR employed 60 Vbeta primers together with 13 Jbeta primers. Study processing details: Unique TCR beta chains numbered 80 million to 95 million in a later analysis, with roughly 9.9 million shared. Here immunoSEQ multiplex PCR was the method, and the copy in TCRdb shows in-frame clones only, minus some. That table gives V, J and clone size, and the DNA gave D and trimming. The repertoire consists of about 89,000 clones, with around 85% occurring once and the leading ten covering about 7%. V gene TRBV5-4 combines with J gene TRBJ2-7; 9 nucleotides match TRBD1. The TCR comes from a man aged 40-49 years in good health and CMV-seropositive. The sample was PBMCs. The CDR3 sequence: CASSLGGQGTYEQYF. DNA for the CDR3: TGTGCCAGCAGCTTGGGTGGACAGGGGACCTACGAGCAGTACTTC.